This T cell receptor (beta chain) derives from a study of T cell responses to AZD1222 COVID-19 vaccine. Clones were read by immunoSEQ multiplex PCR, and TCRdb kept only the in-frame ones, dropping some. The sample contains 85,000 to 110,000 clones, roughly 88% of which appear only once. Study-level findings and limits: Breadth and depth of Spike-specific TCRs rose after two AZD1222 doses. Baseline serostatus was positive in only a handful of AZD1222 recipients. The donors showed a predominance of white British ancestry and of females, with possible underestimation of clonal diversity.

Germline V gives CDR1 MNHEY, CDR2 SVGAGI. This CDR3 is 14 amino acids long. V lost 10 bases and J lost 9; bases outside the gene matches: 12. For this clone: Its matching antigen is unknown.

The chain has TRBV6-5 and TRBJ2-1; 10 nucleotides agree with TRBD1. Source: peripheral blood, taken on day 0 of AZD1222 vaccination. This receptor was identified in an adult in good health. CDR3 in DNA: TGTGCCACCACTTCCCCGGGGACAGGGGTTGAGCAGTTCTTC. It is translated as CATTSPGTGVEQFF.